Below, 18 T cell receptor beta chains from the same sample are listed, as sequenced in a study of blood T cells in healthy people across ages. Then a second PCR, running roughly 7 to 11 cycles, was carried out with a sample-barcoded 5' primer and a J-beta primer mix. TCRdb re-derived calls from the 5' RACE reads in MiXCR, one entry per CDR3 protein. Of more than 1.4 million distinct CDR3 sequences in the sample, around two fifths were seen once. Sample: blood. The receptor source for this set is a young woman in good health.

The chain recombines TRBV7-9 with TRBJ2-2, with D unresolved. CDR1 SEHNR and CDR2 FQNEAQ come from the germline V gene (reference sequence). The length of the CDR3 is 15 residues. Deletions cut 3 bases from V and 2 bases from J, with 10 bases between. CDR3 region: CASSFRADNTGELFF. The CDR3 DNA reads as TGTGCCAGCAGCTTCCGGGCGGATAACACCGGGGAGCTGTTTTTT.

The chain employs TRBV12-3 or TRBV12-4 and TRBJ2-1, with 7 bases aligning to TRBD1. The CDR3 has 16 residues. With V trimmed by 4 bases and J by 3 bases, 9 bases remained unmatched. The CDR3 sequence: CASSSQSRDSYNEQFF. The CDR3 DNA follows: TGTGCCAGCAGTTCCCAGTCCCGGGACAGCTACAATGAGCAGTTCTTC.

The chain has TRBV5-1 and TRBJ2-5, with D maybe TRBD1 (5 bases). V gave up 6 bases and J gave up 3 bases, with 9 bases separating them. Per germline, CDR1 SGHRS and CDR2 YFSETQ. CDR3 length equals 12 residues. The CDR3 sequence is CASIGVEETQYF. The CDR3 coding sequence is TGCGCCAGCATAGGGGTAGAAGAGACCCAGTACTTC.

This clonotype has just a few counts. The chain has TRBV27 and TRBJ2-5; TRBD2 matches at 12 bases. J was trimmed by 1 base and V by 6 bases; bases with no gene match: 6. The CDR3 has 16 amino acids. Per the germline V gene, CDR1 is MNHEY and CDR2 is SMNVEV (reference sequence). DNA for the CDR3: TGTGCCAGCAGACTAGCGGGAGGATTGTCCCAAGAGACCCAGTACTTC. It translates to CASRLAGGLSQETQYF.

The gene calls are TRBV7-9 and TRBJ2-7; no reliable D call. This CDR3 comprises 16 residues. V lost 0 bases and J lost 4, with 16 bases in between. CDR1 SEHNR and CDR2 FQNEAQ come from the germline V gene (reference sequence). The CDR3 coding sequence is TGTGCCAGCAGCTTAGCAGGCAGACCTCCTCTGTACGAGCAGTACTTC. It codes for CASSLAGRPPLYEQYF.

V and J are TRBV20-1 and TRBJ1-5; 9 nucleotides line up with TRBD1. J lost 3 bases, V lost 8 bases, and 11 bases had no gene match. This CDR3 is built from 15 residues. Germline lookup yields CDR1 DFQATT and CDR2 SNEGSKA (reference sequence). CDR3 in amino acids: CSSKQTGGDNQPQHF. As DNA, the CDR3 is TGCAGTTCGAAGCAGACAGGGGGAGACAATCAGCCCCAGCATTTT.

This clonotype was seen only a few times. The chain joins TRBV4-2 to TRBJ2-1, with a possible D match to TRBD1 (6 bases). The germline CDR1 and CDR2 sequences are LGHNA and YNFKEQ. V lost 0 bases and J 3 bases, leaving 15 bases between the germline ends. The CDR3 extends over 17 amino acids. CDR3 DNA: TGTGCCAGCAGCCAAGACCGGGACACCGGGCTCTACAATGAGCAGTTCTTC. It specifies CASSQDRDTGLYNEQFF.

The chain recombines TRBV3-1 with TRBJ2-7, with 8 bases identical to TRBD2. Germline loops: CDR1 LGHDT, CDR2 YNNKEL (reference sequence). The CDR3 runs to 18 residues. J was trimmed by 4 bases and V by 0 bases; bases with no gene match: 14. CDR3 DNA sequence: TGTGCCAGCAGCCAAGATGGGCGAGGCGGGAGGATGAGGTACGAGCAGTACTTC. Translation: CASSQDGRGGRMRYEQYF.

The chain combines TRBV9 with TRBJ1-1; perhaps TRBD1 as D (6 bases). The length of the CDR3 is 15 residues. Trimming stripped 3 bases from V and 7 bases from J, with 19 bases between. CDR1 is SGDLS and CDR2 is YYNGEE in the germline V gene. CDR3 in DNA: TGTGCCAGCAGCGCCAATGGGGCAGGGGCTCATGAAGCTTTCTTT. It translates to CASSANGAGAHEAFF.

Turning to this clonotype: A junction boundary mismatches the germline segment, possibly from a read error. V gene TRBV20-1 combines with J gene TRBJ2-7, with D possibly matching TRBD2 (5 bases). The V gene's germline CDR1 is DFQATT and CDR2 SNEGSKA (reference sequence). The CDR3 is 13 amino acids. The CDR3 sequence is CSVRGEGYNEQYF. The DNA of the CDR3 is TGCAGTGTTAGAGGCGAGGGCTACAATGAGCAGTACTTC.

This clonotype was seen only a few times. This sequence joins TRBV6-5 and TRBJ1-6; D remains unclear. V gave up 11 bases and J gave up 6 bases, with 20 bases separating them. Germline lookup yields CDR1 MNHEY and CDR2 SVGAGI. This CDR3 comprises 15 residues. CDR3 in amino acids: CAAGFLGFVNSPLHF. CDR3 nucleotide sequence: TGTGCCGCCGGATTTTTGGGGTTTGTTAATTCACCCCTCCACTTT.

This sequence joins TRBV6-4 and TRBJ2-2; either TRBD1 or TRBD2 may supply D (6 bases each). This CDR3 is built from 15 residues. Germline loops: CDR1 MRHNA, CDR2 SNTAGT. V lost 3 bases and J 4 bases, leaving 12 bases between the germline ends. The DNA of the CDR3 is TGTGCCAGCAGTGAAGGGGGGCTTCGCACCGGGGAGCTGTTTTTT. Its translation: CASSEGGLRTGELFF.

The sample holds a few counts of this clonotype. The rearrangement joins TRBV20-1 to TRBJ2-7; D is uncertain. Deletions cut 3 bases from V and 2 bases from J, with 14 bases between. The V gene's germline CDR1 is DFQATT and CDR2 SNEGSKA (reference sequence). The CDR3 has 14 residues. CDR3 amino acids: CSASRGSSTYEQYF. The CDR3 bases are TGCAGTGCTAGCCGAGGCAGCTCTACCTACGAGCAGTACTTC.

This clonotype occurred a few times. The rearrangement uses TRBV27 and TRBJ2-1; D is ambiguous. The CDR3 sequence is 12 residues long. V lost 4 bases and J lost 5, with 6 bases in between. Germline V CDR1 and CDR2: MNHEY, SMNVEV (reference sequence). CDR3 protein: CASSYQNNEQFF. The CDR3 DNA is TGTGCCAGCAGTTACCAAAACAATGAGCAGTTCTTC.

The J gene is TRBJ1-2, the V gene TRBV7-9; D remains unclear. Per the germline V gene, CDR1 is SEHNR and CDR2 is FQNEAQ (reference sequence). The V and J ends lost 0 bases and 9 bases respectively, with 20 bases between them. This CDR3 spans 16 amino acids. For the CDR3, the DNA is TGTGCCAGCAGCTTAGCGCAAACCGGGTCGGTTAATCGCTACACCTTC. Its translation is CASSLAQTGSVNRYTF.

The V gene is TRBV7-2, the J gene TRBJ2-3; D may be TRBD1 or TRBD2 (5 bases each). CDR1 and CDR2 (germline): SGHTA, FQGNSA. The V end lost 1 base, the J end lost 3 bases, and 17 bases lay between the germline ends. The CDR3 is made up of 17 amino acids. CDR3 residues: CASSLVVGERGTDTQYF. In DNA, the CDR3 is TGTGCCAGCAGCTTAGTAGTAGGGGAGCGAGGAACAGATACGCAGTATTTT.

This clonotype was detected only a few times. CDR3 bases: TGCGCCAGCAGCCAAGATAGAGGCGCGGCAGTAAGCATGAACACTGAAGCTTTCTTT. Translation gives CASSQDRGAAVSMNTEAFF. The rearrangement uses TRBV4-1 and TRBJ1-1; D gene ambiguous. The CDR3 is made up of 19 amino acids. Trimming pared 0 bases from V and 0 bases from J, leaving 20 bases between. Germline V CDR1 and CDR2: MGHRA, YSYEKL.

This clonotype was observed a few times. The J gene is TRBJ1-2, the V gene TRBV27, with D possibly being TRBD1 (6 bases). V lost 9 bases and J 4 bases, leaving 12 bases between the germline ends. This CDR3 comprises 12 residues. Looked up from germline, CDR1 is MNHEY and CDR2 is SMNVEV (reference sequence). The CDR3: CASFAQGYGYTF. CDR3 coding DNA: TGTGCCAGTTTTGCACAGGGCTATGGCTACACCTTC.